This T cell receptor beta chain was sequenced in a study of prognosis after radiotherapy for stage I lung cancer. In the study overall: Recruitment took place in Nanjing, China, where patients with stage I non-small cell lung cancer were enrolled between April 2018 and early 2019. Newly diagnosed primary stage I lung tumors were found in approximately 14 patients, while oligometastatic NSCLC after surgical resection of the primary tumor was found in five. Regarding the study as a whole: Counts of unique TCR clones fell following stereotactic body radiation therapy, median roughly 9,900 versus 7,200. Among patients who developed distant metastases, Shannon entropy after stereotactic body radiation therapy was lower.

Germline V gene data show CDR1 as LNHDA and CDR2 as SQIVND (reference sequence). This CDR3 is 13 amino acids long. Two-round multiplex PCR on genomic DNA was the method by which TCR beta CDR3 was amplified. Primers (each specific to one TRBV or TRBJ gene) were used in first-round PCR. TCRdb passed the multiplex PCR reads through MiXCR, listing each CDR3 protein once. The profile covers roughly 15,000 distinct CDR3 sequences, with around 33% appearing a single time and approximately 41% taken by the ten largest. As concerns this clonotype: Antigen: not known. One end of the junction varies from germline; a read error may be responsible.

Sequencing used PBMCs, obtained before or after stereotactic body radiation therapy (not recorded which). V gene TRBV19 combines with J gene TRBJ2-2; tentatively, D is TRBD1 or TRBD2 (6 bases each). This clonotype originated in a donor at least 50 years old with non-small cell lung cancer. The CDR3 DNA is TGTGCCAGTTGTCAGGGGAACACCGGGGAGGTGTTTTTT. Translated, it gives CASCQGNTGEVFF.